This TCR beta chain was identified in a study of T-cell memory formation after mild COVID-19. As for the study in general: Among the donors, TCR clusters were largely specific to each donor.

Study-level findings and limits: Whereas later expanders leaned CD4+, clones contracting day 15 to 85 showed a balanced CD4/CD8 makeup.

In this sample, this clonotype turned up a few times. The antigen is not known. The TCR alpha and TCR beta cDNA libraries, bearing sample barcodes and UMIs, were generated by 5'RACE using constant-segment primers. One entry per CDR3 protein results from TCRdb running MiXCR on the 5' RACE reads. The sample has a few hundred thousand distinct CDR3 sequences; roughly 21% are singletons. V was shortened by 0 bases and J by 2 bases, with 12 bases between the two germline ends. The CDR3 has 16 residues. The germline CDR1 and CDR2 sequences are SGHRS and YFSETQ. V and J are TRBV5-1 and TRBJ2-1; TRBD1 is a possible D gene (6 bases). The origin of this receptor is an adult woman who had mild COVID-19 (a few samples of this study predate the infection). Cell type and time point are not known. Sequences were obtained from PBMCs or a T cell subset sorted from them (not recorded which). The chain's CDR3 is CASSLDGGRTYNEQFF. CDR3 nucleotide sequence: TGCGCCAGCAGCTTGGATGGGGGCCGCACCTACAATGAGCAGTTCTTC.